The 6 T cell receptor beta chains in this list originate from one sample, sequenced in a study of shared clonotypes between healthy human individuals (dated by TCRdb to the early 2020s). The library was produced with the immunoSEQ multiplex PCR assay. TCRdb mirrors the immuneACCESS table, restricted to in-frame sequences. Some clones are absent from its copies; in checked studies, under half trace to an unresolved V gene, and the reason for the others is unknown. The sample has 2 million to 3 million clones on record, more than 85% of them singletons. Approximately 0.35% of the sample is in the top ten clones. Input material: naive CD4+ T cells from PBMCs. Reading the label with the study, this specimen's cell subset or site is: CD45RA+ positively selected. These receptors originate from a man aged 18-30 years in good health. Some clones in this sample may be carry-over from other donors' samples.

The chain recombines TRBV11-2 with TRBJ2-1; D might be TRBD1 (6 bases). This CDR3 comprises 13 residues. Germline V gene lookup returns CDR1 SGHAT and CDR2 FQNNGV. Deletions cut 2 bases from V and 9 bases from J, with 11 bases between. The CDR3: CASSLQQGIEQFF. CDR3 DNA: TGTGCCAGCAGCTTACAACAGGGCATTGAGCAGTTCTTC. Complete variable domain (other parts from reference TRBV11-2 and TRBJ2-1): EAGVAQSPRYKIIEKRQSVAFWCNPISGHATLYWYQQILGQGPKLLIQFQNNGVVDDSQLPKDRFSAERLKGVDSTLKIQPAKLEDSAVYLCASSLQQGIEQFFGPGTRLTVL.

The V and J genes are TRBV7-2 and TRBJ2-7, with TRBD2 matching 11 bases. V shed 5 bases, J shed 3 bases, and the junction held 12 bases outside the gene matches. Germline values: CDR1 SGHTA, CDR2 FQGNSA. CDR3 length: 17 amino acids. The CDR3 is CASSLREWGTSGYEQYF. The CDR3 coding sequence is TGTGCCAGCAGCCTAAGGGAGTGGGGGACTAGCGGCTACGAGCAGTACTTC. The complete variable domain, with remaining parts taken from reference TRBV7-2 and TRBJ2-7, reads GAGVSQSPSNKVTEKGKDVELRCDPISGHTALYWYRQSLGQGLEFLIYFQGNSAPDKSGLPSDRFSAERTGGSVSTLTIQRTQQEDSAVYLCASSLREWGTSGYEQYFGPGTRLTVT.

The chain is built from TRBV7-3 and TRBJ1-3, with unresolved D. Germline V lookup: CDR1 SGHTA, CDR2 FQGTGA. V shed 1 base and J shed 3 bases, with 4 bases lying between them. The CDR3 is made up of 13 amino acids. The CDR3 reads CASSLILGNTIYF. CDR3 DNA: TGTGCCAGCAGCTTAATTCTTGGAAACACCATATATTTT.

This clone was seen just once. The chain has TRBV7-2 and TRBJ2-5, with 7 positions matching TRBD1. CDR1 is SGHTA, CDR2 FQGNSA, per germline. The CDR3 is 13 amino acids. Trimming removed 7 bases from V and 5 bases from J; junction bases left unmatched: 7. The CDR3 coding sequence is TGTGCCAGCACCCGACAGGGTCAGGAGACCCAGTACTTC. Protein sequence: CASTRQGQETQYF. The full variable domain, in which reference TRBV7-2 and TRBJ2-5 provide the parts outside the CDR3, is GAGVSQSPSNKVTEKGKDVELRCDPISGHTALYWYRQSLGQGLEFLIYFQGNSAPDKSGLPSDRFSAERTGGSVSTLTIQRTQQEDSAVYLCASTRQGQETQYFGPGTRLLVL.

The chain links TRBV4-3 to TRBJ1-3; tentatively, D is TRBD1 (5 bases). CDR3 length: 16 residues. Looked up from germline, CDR1 is LGHNA and CDR2 is YSLEER. V was trimmed by 1 base and J by 0 bases, leaving 10 bases between them. The CDR3 DNA follows: TGCGCCAGCAGCCAAGGGGTAGGGACCTCTGGAAACACCATATATTTT. It translates to CASSQGVGTSGNTIYF.

This clone was observed a few times. The chain joins TRBV4-2 to TRBJ1-5, with D possibly being TRBD1 (5 bases). CDR1 LGHNA and CDR2 YNFKEQ come from the germline V gene. This CDR3 has 13 residues. V lost 0 bases to trimming and J lost 6 bases, with 6 bases between them. For the CDR3, the DNA is TGTGCCAGCAGCCAAGAACAGGTTCAGCCCCAGCATTTT. Translation: CASSQEQVQPQHF.